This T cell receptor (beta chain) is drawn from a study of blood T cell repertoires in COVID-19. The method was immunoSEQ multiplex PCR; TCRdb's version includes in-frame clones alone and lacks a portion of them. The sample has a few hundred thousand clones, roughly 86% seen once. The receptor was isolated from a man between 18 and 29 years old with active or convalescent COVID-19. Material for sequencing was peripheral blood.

CDR3 bases: TGCGCCAGCAGCTTGGCCGAAGGGGGCCTTAGTGGCTACACCTTC. Its translation: CASSLAEGGLSGYTF. This chain uses TRBV5-1 with TRBJ1-2; 7 bases line up with TRBD1. The CDR3 extends over 15 amino acids. Trimming cost V 0 bases and J 7 bases; bases outside gene matches: 9. Germline V gene sequence: CDR1 SGHRS, CDR2 YFSETQ.